The 32 T cell receptor beta chains listed next were all sequenced from one sample in a study of control samples from healthy donors and cancer patients. The assay was immunoSEQ multiplex PCR, and TCRdb's table has in-frame clones only and misses some. There are fewer than 250,000 clones in the sample; around 90% occur only once, and 1.5% to 2% lies in the top ten. The sequencing input was blood. These receptors were taken from a man between 25 and 39 years old in good health.

This clone was picked up a small number of times. The CDR3 loop is CASSRGFDYGYTF. The CDR3 coding sequence is TGTGCCAGCAGTCGGGGATTTGACTATGGCTACACCTTC. This chain connects TRBV6-5 to TRBJ1-2; D gene ambiguous. V lost 5 bases and J lost 3, with 10 bases in between. The CDR3 extends over 13 amino acids. Germline V CDR1 and CDR2: MNHEY, SVGAGI.

This clone came up once. V usage is TRBV5-5 and J usage is TRBJ2-1; D is tentatively TRBD1 or TRBD2 (5 bases each). CDR3 size: 13 residues. Germline CDR1 SGHKS, CDR2 YYEKEE (reference sequence). The ends were cut back, 1 base at V and 8 bases at J, with 10 bases in the middle. The CDR3 here is CASSLNRGDEQFF. CDR3 nucleotides: TGTGCCAGCAGCTTGAATCGGGGCGATGAGCAGTTCTTC. Combining the CDR3 with reference TRBV5-5 and TRBJ2-1 gives the whole variable domain DAGVTQSPTHLIKTRGQQVTLRCSPISGHKSVSWYQQVLGQGPQFIFQYYEKEERGRGNFPDRFSARQFPNYSSELNVNALLLGDSALYLCASSLNRGDEQFFGPGTRLTVL.

The CDR3 spells CASSNWRGTGNTIYF. For the CDR3, the DNA is TGTGCCAGCAGTAACTGGAGAGGGACTGGAAACACCATATATTTT. The chain employs TRBV28 and TRBJ1-3; D is undetermined. Germline V lookup: CDR1 MDHEN, CDR2 SYDVKM. Trimming left V 5 bases short and J 2 bases short, with 13 bases between. This CDR3 is built from 15 residues.

This clone was counted a single time. The gene calls are TRBV10-2 and TRBJ2-7; a possible D gene is TRBD1 (7 bases). The CDR3 extends over 15 amino acids. Per germline, CDR1 WSHSY and CDR2 SAAADI. Trimming removed 2 bases from V and 3 bases from J, with 14 bases in between. The CDR3 protein is CASSETAGQLYEQYF. CDR3 nucleotides: TGCGCCAGCAGTGAGACCGCGGGACAGCTCTACGAGCAGTACTTC.

This clone was observed a single time. The V gene is TRBV4-1, the J gene TRBJ2-4, with 11 bases that match TRBD2. The CDR3 loop spans 18 amino acids. Germline V CDR1 and CDR2: MGHRA, YSYEKL. V shed 3 bases and J 5 bases; nucleotides not matched to a gene: 12. The CDR3 protein is CASSHTTSGGPGENIQYF. DNA of the CDR3: TGCGCCAGCAGCCACACAACTAGCGGGGGCCCTGGCGAAAACATTCAGTACTTC.

The chain has TRBV2 and TRBJ1-2; 9 nucleotides line up with TRBD1. Losses at the gene ends were 11 bases for V and 7 bases for J; bases not matched to a gene: 5. CDR1 and CDR2 (germline): SNHLY, FYNNEI. The CDR3 loop spans 11 amino acids. CDR3 loop: CAAGQGLGYTF. The CDR3 DNA reads TGTGCCGCAGGACAGGGGCTTGGCTACACCTTC.

The chain links TRBV27 to TRBJ1-2, with D maybe TRBD1 (6 bases). The V gene's germline CDR1 is MNHEY and CDR2 SMNVEV (reference sequence). Trimming removed 5 bases at V and 8 bases at J, with 9 bases between. The CDR3 is 11 residues long. CDR3 nucleotides: TGTGCCAGCAGTCAGGGGTGGGGCTACACCTTC. This translates into CASSQGWGYTF.

This chain uses TRBV6-5 with TRBJ1-5; D not resolved. V gave up 9 bases and J gave up 1 base, with 13 bases separating them. The CDR3 has 14 amino acids. Germline values: CDR1 MNHEY, CDR2 SVGAGI. CDR3 coding DNA: TGTGCCAGTTCCCCCGACGGAAGCAATCAGCCCCAGCATTTT. Amino acid sequence: CASSPDGSNQPQHF.

The CDR3 is CASSQVPQGALDYGYTF. CDR3 nucleotide sequence: TGTGCCAGCAGCCAAGTTCCTCAGGGGGCGCTGGACTATGGCTACACCTTC. The gene calls are TRBV4-2 and TRBJ1-2, with TRBD1 matching 8 bases. V lost 1 base, J lost 3 bases, and 10 bases stayed unmatched. CDR1 LGHNA and CDR2 YNFKEQ come from the germline V gene. The CDR3 consists of 17 residues.

The chain is built from TRBV2 and TRBJ2-3; no definite D call. The CDR3 sequence is 15 residues long. Germline CDR1 reads SNHLY; CDR2 reads FYNNEI. The V gene lost 6 bases and the J gene lost 0 bases, with 13 bases spanning the gap. The DNA of the CDR3 is TGTGCCAGCAGCCGAGAGAGCGCTAGCACAGATACGCAGTATTTT. Translating gives CASSRESASTDTQYF.

The chain combines TRBV19 with TRBJ2-4; the D gene is possibly TRBD1 (6 bases). The CDR3 contains 14 residues. Per the germline V gene, CDR1 is LNHDA and CDR2 is SQIVND (reference sequence). V was clipped by 7 bases and J by 3 bases, with 13 bases between them. The chain's CDR3 is CASNLGRGKNIQYF. The DNA for the CDR3 is TGTGCCAGTAACCTGGGCAGGGGCAAAAACATTCAGTACTTC.

Note on this clone: Distinct nucleotide sequences in the sample also encode this CDR3. This sequence joins TRBV12-3 or TRBV12-4 and TRBJ2-7; 7 bases match TRBD2. Trimming removed 5 bases from V and 1 base from J; junction bases left unmatched: 2. This CDR3 is 13 amino acids long. CDR3 coding DNA: TGTGCCAGCAGTCAGGGACTATCCTACGAGCAGTACTTC. Translated, it gives CASSQGLSYEQYF.

The chain has TRBV20-1 and TRBJ1-2; no firm D call. V gave up 3 bases and J gave up 6 bases, with 17 bases separating them. Germline CDR1 and CDR2: DFQATT and SNEGSKA (reference sequence). The CDR3 extends over 14 amino acids. This chain's CDR3 is CSASLRGPGDGYTF. In DNA, the CDR3 is TGCAGTGCTAGTCTTCGAGGACCGGGCGATGGCTACACCTTC.

The CDR3 protein is CASSENRGSVQPQHF. DNA of the CDR3: TGTGCCAGCAGTGAGAACAGGGGGAGTGTTCAGCCCCAGCATTTT. V gene TRBV2 combines with J gene TRBJ1-5, with 8 positions matching TRBD1. Germline V gene sequence: CDR1 SNHLY, CDR2 FYNNEI. This CDR3 spans 15 amino acids. After removal of 3 bases from V and 6 bases from J, the junction contained 7 bases not matched to a gene.

A single count supports this clone. This chain uses TRBV2 with TRBJ1-4; D gene uncertain. This CDR3 region has 14 residues. Germline lookup yields CDR1 SNHLY and CDR2 FYNNEI. Deletions cut 2 bases from V and 0 bases from J, with 4 bases between. CDR3 amino acids: CASSERATNEKLFF. The DNA of the CDR3 is TGTGCCAGCAGTGAACGGGCAACTAATGAAAAACTGTTTTTT.

The chain links TRBV18 to TRBJ1-6, with a tentative D call TRBD1 (5 bases). V was clipped by 0 bases and J by 11 bases, with 17 bases between them. Germline loops: CDR1 KGHSH, CDR2 LQKENI. CDR3 length equals 16 residues. The CDR3 nucleotides are TGTGCCAGCTCACCACCCCAGGGCTTAGGATTCGCACCCCTCCACTTT. Amino acids: CASSPPQGLGFAPLHF.

To note about this clone: This sample includes further DNA sequences coding for the same CDR3. This sequence joins TRBV18 and TRBJ1-5; no definite D call. This CDR3 contains 13 residues. The germline CDR1 and CDR2 sequences are KGHSH and LQKENI. Trimming removed 6 bases at V and 7 bases at J, with 13 bases between. The CDR3 coding sequence is TGTGCCAGCTCCCCGTCGGGGAACCAGCCCCAGCATTTT. Translation gives CASSPSGNQPQHF.

This chain connects TRBV7-9 to TRBJ1-1, with 8 bases that match TRBD1. The CDR3 loop spans 15 amino acids. Trimming at V came to 4 bases and at J to 3 bases, leaving 7 bases not matched to a gene. The germline V gene has CDR1 SEHNR and CDR2 FQNEAQ (reference sequence). The CDR3 nucleotides are TGTGCCAGCAGCTCCAGGGGGCCGGGGGACACTGAAGCTTTCTTT. Translation gives CASSSRGPGDTEAFF.

The chain employs TRBV9 and TRBJ1-2, with D possibly TRBD1 on 5 matching bases. The CDR3 has 15 residues. Germline CDR1 and CDR2: SGDLS and YYNGEE. The V end lost 3 bases, the J end lost 4 bases, and 16 bases lay between the germline ends. CDR3 residues: CASSGGVTPSYGYTF. The CDR3, as DNA: TGTGCCAGCAGCGGGGGGGTGACACCTTCCTATGGCTACACCTTC. Together with reference TRBV9 and TRBJ1-2, the CDR3 gives the full variable domain: DSGVTQTPKHLITATGQRVTLRCSPRSGDLSVYWYQQSLDQGLQFLIQYYNGEERAKGNILERFSAQQFPDLHSELNLSSLELGDSALYFCASSGGVTPSYGYTFGSGTRLTVV.

V usage is TRBV24-1 and J usage is TRBJ1-5, with D uncertain. Germline CDR1 reads KGHDR; CDR2 reads SFDVKD. This CDR3 comprises 14 residues. V lost 3 bases and J 3 bases, leaving 8 bases between the germline ends. CDR3 region: CATSDVTTNQPQHF. In nucleotides, the CDR3 is TGTGCCACCAGTGATGTGACTACCAATCAGCCCCAGCATTTT.

This chain uses TRBV5-1 with TRBJ1-3, with TRBD1 matching over 9 bases. Germline-derived CDR1 and CDR2 are SGHRS and YFSETQ. The CDR3 extends over 20 amino acids. The J segment lost 1 base and the V segment lost 4 bases, leaving 18 bases of the junction unmatched. The CDR3 DNA is TGCGCCAGCAGCGAAGGGGACAGGGAGAGGAGATTTGGTTCTGGAAACACCATATATTTT. Encoded protein: CASSEGDRERRFGSGNTIYF.

The gene calls are TRBV7-9 and TRBJ2-7, with TRBD1 matching 7 bases. The V gene end was trimmed by 6 bases and the J gene end by 3 bases; junction bases not matched to a gene: 5. Looked up from germline, CDR1 is SEHNR and CDR2 is FQNEAQ (reference sequence). The CDR3 has 13 amino acids. The CDR3 nucleotides read TGTGCCAGCAGGGAGACAGGGCGCTACGAGCAGTACTTC. It encodes CASRETGRYEQYF.

This chain connects TRBV10-1 to TRBJ2-4; 7 bases agree with TRBD2. CDR1 and CDR2 from the germline V gene are WNHNN and SYGVQD (reference sequence). The CDR3 totals 14 residues. The V and J ends lost 0 bases and 4 bases, in that order; junction bases with no gene match: 0. The CDR3, as DNA: TGCGCCAGCAGTGAGTCGGGGGGGAAAAACATTCAGTACTTC. As protein: CASSESGGKNIQYF.

The chain combines TRBV2 with TRBJ1-5, with TRBD1 matching 8 bases. This CDR3 has 13 residues. Germline lookup yields CDR1 SNHLY and CDR2 FYNNEI. Trimming cost V 6 bases and J 7 bases; bases outside gene matches: 5. The CDR3 here is CASRDRAGQPQHF. The CDR3 DNA follows: TGTGCCAGCAGGGACAGGGCCGGACAGCCCCAGCATTTT.

The chain couples TRBV7-6 to TRBJ2-2; D not resolved. CDR1 SGHVS and CDR2 FNYEAQ come from the germline V gene. The CDR3 extends over 15 amino acids. The V gene lost 2 bases and the J gene lost 6 bases, with 13 bases spanning the gap. In nucleotides, the CDR3 is TGTGCCAGCAGCTTATCCAGTCAGGCACCCGGGGAGCTGTTTTTT. Its translation is CASSLSSQAPGELFF.

The chain is built from TRBV6-1 and TRBJ1-2, with D perhaps matching TRBD1 (5 bases). Deletions cut 1 base from V and 4 bases from J, with 10 bases between. The germline V gene encodes CDR1 MNHNS and CDR2 SASEGT. This CDR3 comprises 14 residues. Here the CDR3 reads CASSEDRHVYGYTF. DNA for the CDR3: TGTGCCAGCAGTGAAGACAGGCACGTCTATGGCTACACCTTC.

This chain connects TRBV5-4 to TRBJ2-3, with D unresolved. The CDR3 sequence is 13 residues long. V gave up 2 bases and J gave up 9 bases, with 13 bases separating them. Germline V CDR1 and CDR2: SGHNT, YYREEE (reference sequence). CDR3 sequence reads: CASSFLPLETQYF. The DNA for the CDR3 is TGTGCCAGCAGCTTCCTTCCCCTAGAGACGCAGTATTTT. Supplemented by reference TRBV5-4 and TRBJ2-3, the full variable domain reads ETGVTQSPTHLIKTRGQQVTLRCSSQSGHNTVSWYQQALGQGPQFIFQYYREEENGRGNFPPRFSGLQFPNYSSELNVNALELDDSALYLCASSFLPLETQYFGPGTRLTVL.

V and J are TRBV9 and TRBJ2-1; 8 bases agree with TRBD2. Germline values: CDR1 SGDLS, CDR2 YYNGEE. CDR3 length: 15 residues. V dropped 5 bases and J dropped 4; count of bases not matched to a gene: 8. The CDR3 DNA reads as TGTGCCAGCAGTCCCGGGGGGGGCCAGTACAATGAGCAGTTCTTC. Amino acid sequence: CASSPGGGQYNEQFF.

This clone showed up just once. J is TRBJ1-4 and V is TRBV5-6, with D unresolved. This CDR3 spans 15 amino acids. The germline V gene encodes CDR1 SGHDT and CDR2 YYEEEE. V lost 4 bases to trimming and J lost 4 bases, with 14 bases between them. The CDR3 protein is CASSPDLEINEKLFF. In DNA form, the CDR3 reads TGTGCCAGCAGCCCGGACCTAGAAATTAATGAAAAACTGTTTTTT.

CDR3 sequence reads: CAWRGSVSRKLFF. CDR3 nucleotides: TGTGCCTGGAGAGGCAGCGTCTCGCGGAAACTGTTTTTT. The gene calls are TRBV30 and TRBJ1-4; D gene uncertain. V lost 3 bases and J 11 bases, leaving 16 bases between the germline ends. The CDR3 is made up of 13 amino acids. Per germline, CDR1 GTSNPN and CDR2 SVGIG (reference sequence).

This clone was recorded only once. The rearrangement uses TRBV27 and TRBJ2-7; D is unresolved. Trimming pared 0 bases from V and 3 bases from J, leaving 15 bases between. The CDR3 has 16 amino acids. From germline, CDR1 is MNHEY and CDR2 SMNVEV (reference sequence). CDR3 in DNA: TGTGCCAGCAGTTTATCGGGGTCTTCCAATTTCTACGAGCAGTACTTC. It specifies CASSLSGSSNFYEQYF.

V and J are TRBV25-1 and TRBJ1-1; 7 nucleotides match TRBD1. The CDR3 runs 16 residues. J lost 1 base, V lost 5 bases, and 10 bases had no gene match. The germline CDR1 and CDR2 sequences are MGHDK and SYGVNS. CDR3 DNA sequence: TGTGCCAGCAGTCCCTGGGAGGGGGCATGGAACACTGAAGCTTTCTTT. Translation: CASSPWEGAWNTEAFF.